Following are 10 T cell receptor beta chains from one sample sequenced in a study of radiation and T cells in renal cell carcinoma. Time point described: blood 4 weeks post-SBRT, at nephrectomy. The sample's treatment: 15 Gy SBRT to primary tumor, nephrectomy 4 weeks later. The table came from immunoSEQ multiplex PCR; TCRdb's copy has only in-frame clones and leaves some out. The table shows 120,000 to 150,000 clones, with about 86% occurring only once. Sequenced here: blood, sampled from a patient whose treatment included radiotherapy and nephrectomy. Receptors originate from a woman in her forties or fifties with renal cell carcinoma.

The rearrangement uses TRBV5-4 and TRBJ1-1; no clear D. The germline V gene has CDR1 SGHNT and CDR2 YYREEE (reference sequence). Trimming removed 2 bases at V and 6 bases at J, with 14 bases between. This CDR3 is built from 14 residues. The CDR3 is CASSLTGAQPEAFF. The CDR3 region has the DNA TGTGCCAGCAGCTTAACTGGCGCCCAGCCTGAAGCTTTCTTT.

Here the CDR3 reads CASSLDLRGNQPQHF. The CDR3 DNA is TGTGCCAGCAGCTTAGATCTCCGGGGCAATCAGCCCCAGCATTTT. This rearrangement joins TRBV7-2 to TRBJ1-5; D ambiguous. The CDR3 loop spans 15 amino acids. Trimming removed 1 base from V and 2 bases from J, with 9 bases in between. Per the germline V gene, CDR1 is SGHTA and CDR2 is FQGNSA.

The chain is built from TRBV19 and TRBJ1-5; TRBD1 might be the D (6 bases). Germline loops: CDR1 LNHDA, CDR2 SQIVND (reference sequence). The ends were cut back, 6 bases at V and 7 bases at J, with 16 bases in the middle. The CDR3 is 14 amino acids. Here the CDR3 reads CASRGGPGYQPQHF. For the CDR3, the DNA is TGTGCCAGTAGAGGGGGGCCGGGGTACCAGCCCCAGCATTTT.

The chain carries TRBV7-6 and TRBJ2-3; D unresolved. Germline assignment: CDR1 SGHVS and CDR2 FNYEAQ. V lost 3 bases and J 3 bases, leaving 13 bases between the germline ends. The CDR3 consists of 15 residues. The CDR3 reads CASSFRARETDTQYF. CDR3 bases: TGTGCCAGCAGCTTCCGGGCCCGAGAGACAGATACGCAGTATTTT.

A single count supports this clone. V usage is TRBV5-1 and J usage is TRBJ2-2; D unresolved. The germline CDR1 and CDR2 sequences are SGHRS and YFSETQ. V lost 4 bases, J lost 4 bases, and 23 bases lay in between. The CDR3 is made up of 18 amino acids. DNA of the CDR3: TGCGCCAGCAGCCCAGATCTAATCAACAGACCGACCACCGGGGAGCTGTTTTTT. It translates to CASSPDLINRPTTGELFF.

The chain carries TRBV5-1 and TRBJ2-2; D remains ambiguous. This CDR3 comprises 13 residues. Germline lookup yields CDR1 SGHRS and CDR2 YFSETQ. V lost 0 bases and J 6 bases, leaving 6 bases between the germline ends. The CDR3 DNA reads TGCGCCAGCAGCTTGGGAACCGCCGGGGAGCTGTTTTTT. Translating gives CASSLGTAGELFF.

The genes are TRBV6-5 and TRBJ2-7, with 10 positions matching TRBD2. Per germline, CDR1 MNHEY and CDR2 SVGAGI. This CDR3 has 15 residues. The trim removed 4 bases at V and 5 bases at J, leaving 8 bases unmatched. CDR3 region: CASSWGASGSNEQYF. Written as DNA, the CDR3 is TGTGCCAGCAGTTGGGGGGCTAGCGGGAGTAACGAGCAGTACTTC.

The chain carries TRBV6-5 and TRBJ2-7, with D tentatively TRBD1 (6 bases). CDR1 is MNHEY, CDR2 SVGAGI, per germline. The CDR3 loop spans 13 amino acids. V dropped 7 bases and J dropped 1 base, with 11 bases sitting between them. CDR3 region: CASTKGDSYEQYF. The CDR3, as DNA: TGTGCCAGCACAAAGGGGGATTCCTACGAGCAGTACTTC.

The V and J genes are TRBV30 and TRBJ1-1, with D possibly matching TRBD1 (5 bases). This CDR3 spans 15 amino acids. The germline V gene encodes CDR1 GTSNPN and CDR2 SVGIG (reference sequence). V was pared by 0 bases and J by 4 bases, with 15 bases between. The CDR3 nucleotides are TGTGCCTGGAGTGTCTTTGGTGGAGGGGCCACTGAAGCTTTCTTT. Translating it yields CAWSVFGGGATEAFF.

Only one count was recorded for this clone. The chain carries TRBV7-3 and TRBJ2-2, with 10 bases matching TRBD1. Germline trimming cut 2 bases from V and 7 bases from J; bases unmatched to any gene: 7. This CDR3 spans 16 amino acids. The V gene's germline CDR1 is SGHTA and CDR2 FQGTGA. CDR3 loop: CASSLAGQGRNGELFF. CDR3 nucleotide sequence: TGTGCCAGCAGCTTAGCGGGACAGGGGAGGAACGGGGAGCTGTTTTTT. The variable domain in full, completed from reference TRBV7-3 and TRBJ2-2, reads GAGVSQTPSNKVTEKGKYVELRCDPISGHTALYWYRQSLGQGPEFLIYFQGTGAADDSGLPNDRFFAVRPEGSVSTLKIQRTERGDSAVYLCASSLAGQGRNGELFFGEGSRLTVL.